Presented here are 15 T cell receptor beta chains from one specimen sequenced in a study of shared clonotypes between healthy human individuals. TCRdb's copy holds only in-frame clones and misses some; the assay was immunoSEQ multiplex PCR. The sample consists of about 2.4 million clones, 93% of them appearing once. The sample comprised naive CD4+ T cells from PBMCs. Subset noted: CD45RA+ positively selected. The receptors were sampled from a man aged 18 to 30 in good health. Some clones in this sample may be carry-over from other donors' samples.

The chain has TRBV27 and TRBJ1-3; 12 nucleotides align to TRBD1. The CDR3 extends over 18 amino acids. Trimming cost V 5 bases and J 0 bases; bases outside gene matches: 8. CDR1 is MNHEY and CDR2 is SMNVEV in the germline V gene (reference sequence). CDR3 amino acids: CASSPGTGGPNSGNTIYF. The CDR3 DNA sequence: TGTGCCAGCAGTCCCGGGACAGGGGGCCCTAACTCTGGAAACACCATATATTTT.

The chain uses TRBV7-9 and TRBJ2-1, with 13 bases matching TRBD2. J was trimmed by 13 bases and V by 5 bases; bases with no gene match: 14. This CDR3 comprises 16 residues. The germline gives CDR1 SEHNR, CDR2 FQNEAQ (reference sequence). CDR3 amino acids: CASSPRGTSGTSPQFF. DNA for the CDR3: TGTGCCAGCAGCCCGAGAGGGACTAGCGGGACAAGCCCCCAGTTCTTC.

J is TRBJ1-1 and V is TRBV11-2, with D uncertain. The CDR3 runs 12 residues. Trimming cost V 3 bases and J 4 bases, with 6 bases left between them. Germline assignment: CDR1 SGHAT and CDR2 FQNNGV. The CDR3, as DNA: TGTGCCAGCAGCTTCGCCCTCACTGAAGCTTTCTTT. It yields the protein CASSFALTEAFF.

The rearrangement joins TRBV6-1 to TRBJ2-1, with 8 positions matching TRBD2. Germline V CDR1 and CDR2: MNHNS, SASEGT. The V and J ends lost 4 bases and 6 bases, in that order; junction bases with no gene match: 8. CDR3 length: 15 residues. CDR3 amino acids: CASSVREGPFNEQFF. DNA for the CDR3: TGTGCCAGCAGTGTACGGGAGGGCCCCTTCAATGAGCAGTTCTTC.

About this clone itself: The same CDR3 is also encoded by other DNA sequences in this sample. This rearrangement joins TRBV5-1 to TRBJ2-5; 10 positions match TRBD2. From germline, CDR1 is SGHRS and CDR2 YFSETQ. This CDR3 has 15 amino acids. With V trimmed by 0 bases and J by 5 bases, 4 bases remained unmatched. This CDR3 is CASSLGLAGRETQYF. CDR3 in DNA: TGCGCCAGCAGCTTGGGACTAGCGGGCCGGGAGACCCAGTACTTC.

The genes are TRBV27 and TRBJ1-4; D unresolved. The CDR3 has 14 residues. The V gene lost 3 bases and the J gene lost 2 bases, with 7 bases spanning the gap. The germline V gene has CDR1 MNHEY and CDR2 SMNVEV (reference sequence). The CDR3 loop is CASSFSWTNEKLFF. The CDR3 region has the DNA TGTGCCAGCAGTTTCAGCTGGACTAATGAAAAACTGTTTTTT.

The CDR3 region has the DNA TGTGCCAGCAGCACCCATACTAGCGGACTCACAGATACGCAGTATTTT. Translation: CASSTHTSGLTDTQYF. The V gene is TRBV6-6, the J gene TRBJ2-3; 8 bases agree with TRBD2. This CDR3 spans 16 amino acids. Germline loops: CDR1 MNHNY, CDR2 SVGAGI (reference sequence). Losses at the gene ends were 6 bases for V and 2 bases for J; bases not matched to a gene: 10.

The chain is built from TRBV7-9 and TRBJ2-5, with TRBD2 as a possible D gene (5 bases). The germline V and J ends were trimmed by 4 bases and 3 bases, with 15 bases remaining between them. Per the germline V gene, CDR1 is SEHNR and CDR2 is FQNEAQ (reference sequence). CDR3 length equals 15 residues. The CDR3 reads CASSSNPGTKETQYF. DNA of the CDR3: TGTGCCAGCAGCTCTAATCCGGGAACCAAAGAGACCCAGTACTTC.

This rearrangement joins TRBV28 to TRBJ1-1; D remains ambiguous. Trimming removed 4 bases at V and 8 bases at J, with 11 bases between. Germline CDR1 and CDR2: MDHEN and SYDVKM. CDR3 size: 12 residues. The CDR3: CASSSRATEAFF. DNA of the CDR3: TGTGCCAGCAGTTCAAGGGCCACAGAAGCTTTCTTT.

The gene calls are TRBV7-2 and TRBJ2-1; a weak D match, TRBD2 (6 bases). The V and J ends lost 3 bases and 3 bases respectively, with 15 bases between them. This CDR3 comprises 16 residues. Germline V gene sequence: CDR1 SGHTA, CDR2 FQGNSA. CDR3 residues: CASSFQGLLLYNEQFF. For the CDR3, the DNA is TGTGCCAGCAGCTTCCAGGGACTCTTACTCTACAATGAGCAGTTCTTC.

On this clone: Other DNA variants within this sample encode the same CDR3. The CDR3 is CASSLARDSYEQYF. CDR3 nucleotides: TGCGCCAGCAGCTTGGCCAGGGATTCCTACGAGCAGTACTTC. V gene TRBV5-1 combines with J gene TRBJ2-7; D might be TRBD1 (5 bases). Germline V gene lookup returns CDR1 SGHRS and CDR2 YFSETQ. V gave up 0 bases and J gave up 1 base, with 8 bases separating them. The CDR3 sequence is 14 residues long.

In regard to this clone: Other DNA sequences within the sample encode an identical CDR3. This chain uses TRBV19 with TRBJ1-5; D not certain. Per the germline V gene, CDR1 is LNHDA and CDR2 is SQIVND (reference sequence). V lost 6 bases and J lost 2, with 8 bases in between. The CDR3 has 13 amino acids. The CDR3 coding sequence is TGTGCCAGTAGCAACCAAGGCAATCAGCCCCAGCATTTT. Translated, it gives CASSNQGNQPQHF.

This rearrangement joins TRBV5-1 to TRBJ1-4; D unresolved. Germline lookup yields CDR1 SGHRS and CDR2 YFSETQ. The V end lost 0 bases, the J end lost 8 bases, and 17 bases lay between the germline ends. The CDR3 has 16 amino acids. The CDR3 sequence: CASSLGGAGVREKLFF. The CDR3 nucleotides read TGCGCCAGCAGCTTGGGAGGAGCGGGTGTGCGGGAAAAACTGTTTTTT.

The J gene is TRBJ2-7, the V gene TRBV19; tentatively, D is TRBD1 or TRBD2 (5 bases each). The CDR3 covers 14 residues. Germline values: CDR1 LNHDA, CDR2 SQIVND (reference sequence). V shed 3 bases and J shed 6 bases, with 15 bases lying between them. In nucleotides, the CDR3 is TGTGCCAGTAGTATCGGAGGCAGGGCCCCCGAGCAGTACTTC. Amino acid sequence: CASSIGGRAPEQYF.

V gene TRBV11-2 combines with J gene TRBJ2-1, with TRBD2 matching 7 bases. The CDR3 spans 15 residues. The germline CDR1 and CDR2 sequences are SGHAT and FQNNGV. The V gene end was trimmed by 3 bases and the J gene end by 5 bases; junction bases not matched to a gene: 7. The CDR3 is CASSFGLAAHNEQFF. The CDR3 nucleotides are TGTGCCAGCAGCTTTGGGCTAGCGGCCCACAATGAGCAGTTCTTC.